This entry features one TCR beta chain sequence. This CDR3 spans 11 amino acids. Germline assignment: CDR1 SQVTM and CDR2 ANQGSEA. V was cut by 3 bases and J by 2 bases, with 5 bases left in between. The data belong to a study of control samples from healthy donors and cancer patients. The repertoire was sequenced with immunoSEQ multiplex PCR; TCRdb's copy has only in-frame clones and lacks some. The sample records 120,000 or so clones, around nine tenths being singletons. The specimen was blood. The clonotype comes from a man aged 40-55 years in good health. The chain recombines TRBV29-1 with TRBJ2-7, with a possible D match to TRBD1 (5 bases). CDR3 DNA: TGCAGCGTTGACAGGGCCTACGAGCAGTACTTC. This translates into CSVDRAYEQYF.